This T cell receptor (beta chain) derives from a study of shared clonotypes between healthy human individuals. Here immunoSEQ multiplex PCR was the method, and the copy in TCRdb shows in-frame clones only, minus some. The top ten hold under 0.45% of the sample, which has 2.3 million or so clones, over 90% seen once. This clone appeared once. CDR1 and CDR2 from the germline V gene are SQVTM and ANQGSEA. CDR3 length: 12 residues. V was cut by 6 bases and J by 6 bases, with 13 bases left in between. The TCR sequence derives from a young man in good health. Some clones in this sample may be carry-over from other donors' samples. Sequenced material: naive CD4+ T cells from PBMCs. Subset specified: CD45RA+ positively selected. V usage is TRBV29-1 and J usage is TRBJ2-3; D is possibly TRBD1 (6 bases). CDR3 residues: CSVQQGSDTQYF. The CDR3 nucleotides read TGCAGCGTCCAACAGGGTTCTGATACGCAGTATTTT.